This TCR beta chain was captured in a study of T cell repertoires in ileal Crohn's disease (dated by TCRdb to 2018 to 2020). Concerning the study at large: The median duration of disease was approximately 7.9 years, and at the time of surgery around 35% of patients were active smokers. A total of some 150 mucosal samples from 57 patients were sequenced, collected from several sites on the surgical specimen and at postoperative endoscopy. The study was conducted in parallel with a multicentre cohort built to find predictors of early endoscopic recurrence after ileocolonic resection. TCR repertoire analysis was done in a few dozen Crohn's disease patients from a prospective multicentre cohort. Roughly half of the patients were given postoperative therapy, with around eleven receiving thiopurines and over 15 receiving anti-TNF agents. A Rutgeerts score higher than i0 was the definition used for endoscopic postoperative recurrence. Surgery was performed for a complication in all patients, with stricturing disease in about 60% and penetrating disease in roughly 40%.

Concerning this clone: Its cognate antigen has yet to be identified. There are no base qualities to consult, and no much larger clone falls within one base.

Summary of the overall study and its limitations: Higher high-frequency clone percentages at surgery were associated with endoscopic recurrence; all patients with clonality above 26.8% (18/57) had recurrence. A significantly higher proportion of clonal expansions was observed in active smokers at surgery than in non-smokers (roughly 24% vs 19%, p=0.02). Only a subgroup of patients, of unstated size, had their mucosal CD4 and CD8 T cells sorted and sequenced. More high-frequency clones were carried by sorted CD8 T cells than by CD4 T cells, suggesting that mucosal expansions were mainly CD8.

V is pared back by 5 bases and J by 4 bases, with 15 bases lying between the germline termini. Inclusive of the bounding cysteine and phenylalanine, the CDR3 is 15 residues long. The CDR3 DNA has 45 bases and is translated from base 1. For CDR1 and CDR2, the germline V gene (reference sequence) lists SEHNR and FQNEAQ. About 500 nanograms of biopsy DNA per sample were submitted for commercial TCRB immunosequencing. CDR3 regions were amplified from genomic DNA by Adaptive Biotechnology using a two-step, amplification bias-controlled multiplex PCR. Primers for every V and J gene segment were used in the first PCR, and barcodes and Illumina adapters were added in the second PCR. An Illumina instrument was used to sequence the CDR3 libraries. The authors' analysis ran thus. Analysis combined the vendor-provided pipelines with custom analysis of raw data in R/Bioconductor under R version 3.3.0. Clonality, which ranges from 0 to 1, was calculated as the inverse of the normalised Shannon entropy across all productive clones. High-frequency clones were defined as the share of the repertoire occupied by the top 100 clones, with only clones passing a 95% confidence test being retained. The Simpson index measured repertoire diversity, and the Morisita-Horn index measured overlap between samples. This is the immuneACCESS table as TCRdb keeps it, with only in-frame sequences that have V and J called. A part of the clones is gone; compared with another copy, unresolved V genes explain less than half, and the rest is unexplained. V, J and clone size are taken as reported in that table, and D and trimming were inferred from the DNA itself. This sample is represented by 8,500 to 14,000 clones; under 80% of them were singletons. Approximately 4.3% of the sample is in the top ten clones.

To be eligible, patients had to be adults with ileal or ileocolonic Crohn's disease and an indication for ileocolonic resection. Before DNA extraction, whole ileal mucosal biopsies were kept frozen at -80 degrees C. Genomic DNA was isolated from frozen whole biopsies using a TRizol-based method, and the DNA was quantified with a NanoDrop 2000 spectrophotometer. The sequenced sample was ileal tissue. The V and J genes are TRBV7-9 and TRBJ2-1, and the D gene may be TRBD2, 6 bases matching. The sequence was obtained from an adult with Crohn's disease. CDR3 sequence: CASSPRGGTYNEQFF. The nucleotide sequence is given as TGTGCCAGCAGCCCGCGTGGGGGGACGTACAATGAGCAGTTCTTC.